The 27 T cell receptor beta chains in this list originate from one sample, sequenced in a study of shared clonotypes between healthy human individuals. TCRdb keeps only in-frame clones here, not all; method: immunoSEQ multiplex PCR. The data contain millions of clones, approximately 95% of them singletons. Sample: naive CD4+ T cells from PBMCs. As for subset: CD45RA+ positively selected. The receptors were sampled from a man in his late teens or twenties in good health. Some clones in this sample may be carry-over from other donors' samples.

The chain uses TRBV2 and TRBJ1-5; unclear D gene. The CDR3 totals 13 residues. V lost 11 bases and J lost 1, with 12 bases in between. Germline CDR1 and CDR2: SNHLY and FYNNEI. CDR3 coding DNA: TGTGCCGGAGGTACCCAAAGCAATCAGCCCCAGCATTTT. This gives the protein CAGGTQSNQPQHF.

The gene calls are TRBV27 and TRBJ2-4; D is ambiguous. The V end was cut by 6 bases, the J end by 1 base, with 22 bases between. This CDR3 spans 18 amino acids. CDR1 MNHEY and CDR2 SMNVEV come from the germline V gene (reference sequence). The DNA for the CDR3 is TGTGCCAGCAGCCTTCAGGCCGGGTCCGAGACGGCCAAAAACATTCAGTACTTC. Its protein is CASSLQAGSETAKNIQYF.

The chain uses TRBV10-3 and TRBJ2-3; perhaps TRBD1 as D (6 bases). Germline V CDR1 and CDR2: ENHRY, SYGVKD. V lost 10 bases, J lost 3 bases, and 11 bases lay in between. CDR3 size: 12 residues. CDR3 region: CATRTATDTQYF. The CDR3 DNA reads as TGTGCCACCCGGACAGCAACAGATACGCAGTATTTT.

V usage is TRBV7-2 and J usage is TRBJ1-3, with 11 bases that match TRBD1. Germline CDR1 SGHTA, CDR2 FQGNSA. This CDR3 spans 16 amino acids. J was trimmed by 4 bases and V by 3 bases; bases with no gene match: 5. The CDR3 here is CASSFAGTGGGNTIYF. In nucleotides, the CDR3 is TGTGCCAGCAGCTTCGCCGGGACAGGGGGAGGAAACACCATATATTTT.

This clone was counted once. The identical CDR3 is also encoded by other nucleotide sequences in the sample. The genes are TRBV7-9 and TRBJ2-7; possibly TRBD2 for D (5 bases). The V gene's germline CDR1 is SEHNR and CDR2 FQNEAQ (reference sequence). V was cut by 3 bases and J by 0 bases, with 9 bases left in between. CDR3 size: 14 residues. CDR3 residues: CASSFSGSSYEQYF. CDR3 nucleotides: TGTGCCAGCAGCTTCTCGGGGAGCTCCTACGAGCAGTACTTC.

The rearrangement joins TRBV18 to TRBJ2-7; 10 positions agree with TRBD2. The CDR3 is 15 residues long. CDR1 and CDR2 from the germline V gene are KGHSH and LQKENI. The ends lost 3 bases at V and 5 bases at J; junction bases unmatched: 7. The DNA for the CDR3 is TGTGCCAGCTCACCTTACCTTCTAGCGGGAGACGAGCAGTACTTC. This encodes CASSPYLLAGDEQYF.

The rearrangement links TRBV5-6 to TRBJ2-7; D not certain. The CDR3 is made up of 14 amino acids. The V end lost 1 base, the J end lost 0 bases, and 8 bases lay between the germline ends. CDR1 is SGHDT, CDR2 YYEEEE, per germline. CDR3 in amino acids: CASSLFRNSYEQYF. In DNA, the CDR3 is TGTGCCAGCAGCTTGTTCCGGAACTCCTACGAGCAGTACTTC.

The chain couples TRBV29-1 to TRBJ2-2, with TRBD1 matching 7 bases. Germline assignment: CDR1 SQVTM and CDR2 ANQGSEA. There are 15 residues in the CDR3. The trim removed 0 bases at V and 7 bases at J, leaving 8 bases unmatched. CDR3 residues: CSVEDQHRGNGELFF. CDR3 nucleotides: TGCAGCGTTGAAGATCAGCACAGGGGAAACGGGGAGCTGTTTTTT.

This CDR3 reads CASSPRRTQYQETQYF. CDR3 coding DNA: TGTGCCAGCTCACCACGGCGGACTCAGTACCAAGAGACCCAGTACTTC. The chain recombines TRBV18 with TRBJ2-5; TRBD2 is a possible D gene (5 bases). V lost 1 base and J 0 bases, leaving 12 bases between the germline ends. The CDR3 loop spans 16 amino acids. CDR1 KGHSH and CDR2 LQKENI come from the germline V gene.

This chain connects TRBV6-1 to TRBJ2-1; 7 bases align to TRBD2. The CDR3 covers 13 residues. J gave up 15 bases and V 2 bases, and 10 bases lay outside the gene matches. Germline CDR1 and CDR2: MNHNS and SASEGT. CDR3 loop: CASSEMPVAGRFF. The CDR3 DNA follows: TGTGCCAGCAGTGAAATGCCCGTAGCGGGCCGGTTCTTC.

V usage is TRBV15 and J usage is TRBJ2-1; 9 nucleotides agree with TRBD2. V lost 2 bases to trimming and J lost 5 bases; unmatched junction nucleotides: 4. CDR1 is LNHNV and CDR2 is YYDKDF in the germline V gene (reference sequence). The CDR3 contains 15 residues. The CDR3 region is CATSRLLAGHNEQFF. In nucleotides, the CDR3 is TGTGCCACCAGCAGACTACTAGCGGGCCACAATGAGCAGTTCTTC.

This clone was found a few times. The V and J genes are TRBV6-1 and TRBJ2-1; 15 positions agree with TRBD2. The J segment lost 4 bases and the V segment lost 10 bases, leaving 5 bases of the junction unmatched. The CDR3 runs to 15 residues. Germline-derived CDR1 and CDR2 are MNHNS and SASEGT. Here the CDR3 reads CATQGLAGGYNEQFF. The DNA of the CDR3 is TGTGCCACCCAGGGACTAGCGGGAGGTTACAATGAGCAGTTCTTC.

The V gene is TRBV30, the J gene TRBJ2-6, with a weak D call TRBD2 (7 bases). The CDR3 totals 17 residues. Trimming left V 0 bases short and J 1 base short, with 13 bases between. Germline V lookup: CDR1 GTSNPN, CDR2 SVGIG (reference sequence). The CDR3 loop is CAWSVLGGGSGANVLTF. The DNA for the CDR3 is TGTGCCTGGAGTGTATTAGGGGGAGGGTCTGGGGCCAACGTCCTGACTTTC.

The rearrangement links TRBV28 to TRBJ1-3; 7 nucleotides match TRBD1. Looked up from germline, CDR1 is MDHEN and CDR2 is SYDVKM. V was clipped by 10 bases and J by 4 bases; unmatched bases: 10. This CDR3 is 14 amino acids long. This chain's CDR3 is CATSTGTSGNTIYF. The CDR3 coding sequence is TGTGCCACCTCGACAGGGACCTCCGGAAACACCATATATTTT.

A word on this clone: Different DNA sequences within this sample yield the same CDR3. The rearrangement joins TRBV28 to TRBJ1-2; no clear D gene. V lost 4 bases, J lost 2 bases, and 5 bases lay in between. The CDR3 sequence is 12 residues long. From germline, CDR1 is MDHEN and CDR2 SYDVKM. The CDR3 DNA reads TGTGCCAGCAGTTCCGGGAACTATGGCTACACCTTC. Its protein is CASSSGNYGYTF.

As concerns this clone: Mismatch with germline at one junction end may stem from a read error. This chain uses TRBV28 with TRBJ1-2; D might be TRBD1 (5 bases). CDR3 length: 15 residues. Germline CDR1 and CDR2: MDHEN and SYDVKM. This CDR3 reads CASRRPGSWGYGHTF. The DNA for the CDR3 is TGTGCCAGCAGACGCCCAGGGTCTTGGGGCTATGGCCACACCTTC.

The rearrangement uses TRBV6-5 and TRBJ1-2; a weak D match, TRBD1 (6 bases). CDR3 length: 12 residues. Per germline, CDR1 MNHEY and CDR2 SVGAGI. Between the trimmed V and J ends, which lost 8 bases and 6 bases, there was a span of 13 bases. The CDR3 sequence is CASYREENGYTF. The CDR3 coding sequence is TGTGCCAGCTACAGGGAGGAAAATGGCTACACCTTC.

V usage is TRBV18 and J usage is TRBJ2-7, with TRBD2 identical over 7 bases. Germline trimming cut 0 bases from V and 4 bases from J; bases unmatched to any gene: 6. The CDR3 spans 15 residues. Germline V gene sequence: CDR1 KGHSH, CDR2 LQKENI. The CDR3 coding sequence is TGTGCCAGCTCACCACCGGGAGGGAGTGGGTACGAGCAGTACTTC. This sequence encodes CASSPPGGSGYEQYF. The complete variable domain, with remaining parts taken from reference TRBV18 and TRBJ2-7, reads NAGVMQNPRHLVRRRGQEARLRCSPMKGHSHVYWYRQLPEEGLKFMVYLQKENIIDESGMPKERFSAEFPKEGPSILRIQQVVRGDSAAYFCASSPPGGSGYEQYFGPGTRLTVT.

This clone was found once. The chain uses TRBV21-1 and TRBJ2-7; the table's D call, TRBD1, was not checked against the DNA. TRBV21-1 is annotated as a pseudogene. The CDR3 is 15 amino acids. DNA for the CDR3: TGTGCCATTACCCCAATGGGGCAAATTCTCCACGAGCAGTACTTC. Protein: CAITPMGQILHEQYF.

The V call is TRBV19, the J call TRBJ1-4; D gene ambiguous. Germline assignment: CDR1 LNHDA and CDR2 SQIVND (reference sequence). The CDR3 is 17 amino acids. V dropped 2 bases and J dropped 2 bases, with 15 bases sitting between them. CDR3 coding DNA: TGTGCCAGTAGTATAATTCCGGCGGTGCGTACTAATGAAAAACTGTTTTTT. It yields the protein CASSIIPAVRTNEKLFF.

CDR3 sequence reads: CASLTGRTGGYTF. The CDR3 bases are TGTGCCAGCCTAACCGGGAGAACGGGGGGCTACACCTTC. V and J are TRBV6-6 and TRBJ1-2; D is uncertain. CDR1 is MNHNY, CDR2 SVGAGI, per germline (reference sequence). The CDR3 has 13 residues. V shed 8 bases and J shed 8 bases, with 18 bases lying between them.

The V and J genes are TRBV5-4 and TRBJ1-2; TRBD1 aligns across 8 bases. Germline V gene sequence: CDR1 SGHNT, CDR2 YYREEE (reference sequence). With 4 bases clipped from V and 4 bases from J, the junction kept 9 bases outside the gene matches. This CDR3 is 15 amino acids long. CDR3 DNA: TGTGCCAGCAGCACAGGACAGGGTGAAGGCTATGGCTACACCTTC. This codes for CASSTGQGEGYGYTF.

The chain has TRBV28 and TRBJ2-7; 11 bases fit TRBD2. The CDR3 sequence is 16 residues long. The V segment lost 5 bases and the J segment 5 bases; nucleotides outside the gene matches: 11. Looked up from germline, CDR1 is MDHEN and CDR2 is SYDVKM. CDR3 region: CASSPPSGRPLHEQYF. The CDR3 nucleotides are TGTGCCAGCAGTCCCCCTAGCGGGAGGCCCCTGCACGAGCAGTACTTC.

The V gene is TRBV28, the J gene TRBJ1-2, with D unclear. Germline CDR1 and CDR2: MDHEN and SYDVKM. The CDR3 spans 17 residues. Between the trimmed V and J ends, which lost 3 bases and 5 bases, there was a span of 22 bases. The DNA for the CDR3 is TGTGCCAGCAGTTTGGAGTTGGAGCAGAAGATAGTTTATGGCTACACCTTC. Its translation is CASSLELEQKIVYGYTF.

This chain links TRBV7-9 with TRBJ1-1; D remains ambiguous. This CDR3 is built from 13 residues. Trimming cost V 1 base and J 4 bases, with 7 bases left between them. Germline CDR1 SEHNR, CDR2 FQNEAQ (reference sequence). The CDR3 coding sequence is TGTGCCAGCAGCTTAGTGCAGGTCACTGAAGCTTTCTTT. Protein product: CASSLVQVTEAFF.

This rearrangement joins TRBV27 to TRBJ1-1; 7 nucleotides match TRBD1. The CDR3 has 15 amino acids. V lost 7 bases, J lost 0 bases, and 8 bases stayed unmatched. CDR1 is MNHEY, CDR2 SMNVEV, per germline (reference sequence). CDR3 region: CASNRGQTMNTEAFF. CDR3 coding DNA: TGTGCCAGCAATCGGGGACAGACCATGAACACTGAAGCTTTCTTT.

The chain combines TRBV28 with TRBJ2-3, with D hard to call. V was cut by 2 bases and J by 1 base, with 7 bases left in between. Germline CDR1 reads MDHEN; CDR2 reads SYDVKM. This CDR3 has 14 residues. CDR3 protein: CASSLVYGTDTQYF. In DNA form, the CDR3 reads TGTGCCAGCAGTTTAGTCTATGGCACAGATACGCAGTATTTT.